This passage covers 32 T cell receptor beta chains from one sample sequenced in a study of PD-1 blockade in classical Hodgkin lymphoma. Stated time point: cycle 4 day 1 (C4D1), after more than five weeks of nivolumab. Brentuximab vedotin exposure varied among the patients, all of whom had relapsed after autologous stem cell transplantation. Some clones are missing from TCRdb's copy, which holds only in-frame ones; the method was immunoSEQ multiplex PCR. The table has 25,000 to 40,000 clones, less than 75% seen once. The source was peripheral blood mononuclear cells (PBMCs), collected before the fourth cycle of nivolumab. The receptors were gathered from a human donor with classical Hodgkin lymphoma.

The chain links TRBV20-1 to TRBJ2-5, with D perhaps assigned TRBD1 or TRBD2 (5 bases each). Trimming shortened V by 3 bases and J by 5 bases, and 7 bases separated the two germline ends. The CDR3 contains 11 residues. Germline values: CDR1 DFQATT, CDR2 SNEGSKA (reference sequence). CDR3 loop: CSARGEETQYF. DNA for the CDR3: TGCAGTGCTAGGGGGGAGGAGACCCAGTACTTC.

J is TRBJ2-1 and V is TRBV29-1, with D hard to call. V was cut by 4 bases and J by 4 bases, with 8 bases left in between. The CDR3 consists of 12 residues. CDR1 SQVTM and CDR2 ANQGSEA come from the germline V gene. The CDR3 region has the DNA TGCAGCGTTGCGGCAGGTTACAATGAGCAGTTCTTC. Its translation is CSVAAGYNEQFF.

The gene calls are TRBV11-3 and TRBJ2-7; no definite D call. The V end lost 0 bases, the J end lost 6 bases, and 6 bases lay between the germline ends. The CDR3 covers 12 residues. The germline gives CDR1 SGHNT, CDR2 YENEEA. CDR3 sequence (DNA): TGTGCCAGCAGCTTAGATGGAAGCGAGCAGTACTTC. It specifies CASSLDGSEQYF. The full variable domain, completed using reference TRBV11-3 and TRBJ2-7, is EAGVVQSPRYKIIEKKQPVAFWCNPISGHNTLYWYLQNLGQGPELLIRYENEEAVDDSQLPKDRFSAERLKGVDSTLKIQPAELGDSAVYLCASSLDGSEQYFGPGTRLTVT.

The chain is built from TRBV7-2 and TRBJ1-2; perhaps TRBD1 as D (5 bases). Trimming took 0 bases from V and 0 from J, leaving 20 bases between them. Per germline, CDR1 SGHTA and CDR2 FQGNSA. This CDR3 contains 19 residues. In nucleotides, the CDR3 is TGTGCCAGCAGCTTAGCGACGGGGTTGGGACCGAACGCTAACTATGGCTACACCTTC. Amino acids: CASSLATGLGPNANYGYTF. The complete variable domain, with remaining parts taken from reference TRBV7-2 and TRBJ1-2, reads GAGVSQSPSNKVTEKGKDVELRCDPISGHTALYWYRQSLGQGLEFLIYFQGNSAPDKSGLPSDRFSAERTGGSVSTLTIQRTQQEDSAVYLCASSLATGLGPNANYGYTFGSGTRLTVV.

This clone appeared a few times. CDR3 coding DNA: TGTGCCTGGTGGACAGGGTGGTATGGCTACACCTTC. Residues: CAWWTGWYGYTF. This chain connects TRBV30 to TRBJ1-2, with 8 bases fitting TRBD1. The CDR3 runs 12 residues. The germline V gene has CDR1 GTSNPN and CDR2 SVGIG (reference sequence). The J segment lost 5 bases and the V segment lost 5 bases, leaving 4 bases of the junction unmatched.

Only a few counts were recorded for this clone. This chain connects TRBV4-3 to TRBJ2-7, with TRBD2 matching over 7 bases. Germline CDR1 is LGHNA and CDR2 is YSLEER. The CDR3 length is 15 residues. V shed 3 bases, J shed 7 bases, and the junction held 12 bases outside the gene matches. DNA of the CDR3: TGCGCCAGCAGCCAGACTCCGACCGCGGGGGAAGAGCAGTACTTC. Its translation is CASSQTPTAGEEQYF.

This clone has more than one count but fewer than ten. The V and J genes are TRBV6-6 and TRBJ2-5, with unresolved D. CDR1 is MNHNY, CDR2 SVGAGI, per germline (reference sequence). Deletions cut 7 bases from V and 4 bases from J, with 16 bases between. CDR3 size: 14 residues. CDR3 nucleotides: TGTGCCAGCATCGAAGTTAGCCTAAGAGAGACCCAGTACTTC. It translates to CASIEVSLRETQYF.

The chain joins TRBV6-4 to TRBJ2-3; 10 positions match TRBD2. The CDR3 is 14 residues long. Germline V CDR1 and CDR2: MRHNA, SNTAGT. The trim removed 10 bases at V and 2 bases at J, leaving 6 bases unmatched. The chain's CDR3 is CATRAGGDTDTQYF. CDR3 DNA: TGTGCCACCAGAGCGGGAGGGGACACAGATACGCAGTATTTT.

The V call is TRBV10-3, the J call TRBJ2-7; the D gene is possibly TRBD2 (5 bases). The CDR3 is 16 amino acids. Trimming took 10 bases from V and 0 from J, leaving 22 bases between them. Germline V gives CDR1 ENHRY, CDR2 SYGVKD. The CDR3, as DNA: TGTGCCAGCGCCCACCTCGGGATGGGAACCTCCTACGAGCAGTACTTC. Translating it yields CASAHLGMGTSYEQYF.

In this sample, this clone turned up a few times. CDR3 bases: TGTGCCAGCAGCTTAAACAATGATGGCTACACCTTC. Translating it yields CASSLNNDGYTF. V gene TRBV7-3 combines with J gene TRBJ1-2; D gene uncertain. This CDR3 spans 12 amino acids. CDR1 is SGHTA and CDR2 is FQGTGA in the germline V gene. The germline V and J ends were trimmed by 1 base and 6 bases, with 6 bases remaining between them.

This chain uses TRBV6-6 with TRBJ1-5; D uncertain. Germline assignment: CDR1 MNHNY and CDR2 SVGAGI (reference sequence). Trimming stripped 5 bases from V and 6 bases from J, with 17 bases between. The CDR3 is made up of 15 amino acids. Here the CDR3 DNA reads TGTGCCAGCAGTCACGGAAGGCCCTTCGGTCAGCCCCAGCATTTT. Its protein product is CASSHGRPFGQPQHF.

The chain has TRBV5-1 and TRBJ1-2, with TRBD1 identical over 7 bases. V lost 3 bases, J lost 6 bases, and 14 bases stayed unmatched. CDR3 size: 16 residues. Germline V lookup: CDR1 SGHRS, CDR2 YFSETQ. CDR3 sequence: CASSSGLQGSLHGYTF. The CDR3 DNA sequence: TGCGCCAGCAGCTCAGGACTACAGGGGAGCCTACATGGCTACACCTTC.

V usage is TRBV5-1 and J usage is TRBJ2-3, with a possible D match to TRBD2 (5 bases). Germline CDR1 SGHRS, CDR2 YFSETQ. The V and J ends lost 0 bases and 2 bases respectively, with 7 bases between them. The CDR3 is made up of 14 amino acids. Here the CDR3 reads CASSLGGYTDTQYF. The CDR3 coding sequence is TGCGCCAGCAGCTTGGGAGGGTACACAGATACGCAGTATTTT.

The chain uses TRBV7-5 and TRBJ2-7. TRBV7-5 is a listed pseudogene. The CDR3 contains 13 residues. The CDR3 DNA follows: TGTGCCAGAAGCCCACGAGGGGCGTACGAGCAGTACTTC. As protein: CARSPRGAYEQYF.

V gene TRBV28 combines with J gene TRBJ2-5; the D call may be TRBD1 or TRBD2 (5 bases each). V was trimmed by 6 bases and J by 0 bases, leaving 14 bases between them. The CDR3 has 15 amino acids. CDR1 and CDR2 (germline): MDHEN, SYDVKM. Here the CDR3 reads CASSPGTRDQETQYF. The CDR3, as DNA: TGTGCCAGCAGCCCCGGGACCAGGGACCAAGAGACCCAGTACTTC.

J is TRBJ1-1 and V is TRBV15; D uncertain. The CDR3 contains 13 residues. The germline CDR1 and CDR2 sequences are LNHNV and YYDKDF (reference sequence). Trimming took off 3 bases at V and 4 bases at J, with 9 bases between the two ends. CDR3 amino acids: CATSREGITEAFF. For the CDR3, the DNA is TGTGCCACCAGCAGGGAAGGGATCACTGAAGCTTTCTTT.

This chain links TRBV7-2 with TRBJ1-1; 7 bases map to TRBD1. Germline CDR1 is SGHTA and CDR2 is FQGNSA. There are 16 residues in the CDR3. Germline trimming cut 5 bases from V and 3 bases from J; bases unmatched to any gene: 12. This CDR3 is CASSPLRRTGHTEAFF. The CDR3 bases are TGTGCCAGCAGCCCCTTACGCAGGACAGGCCACACTGAAGCTTTCTTT.

The J gene is TRBJ2-1, the V gene TRBV6-4, with D perhaps assigned TRBD1 or TRBD2 (7 bases each). Trimming shortened V by 2 bases and J by 7 bases, and 12 bases separated the two germline ends. This CDR3 is 14 amino acids long. The germline gives CDR1 MRHNA, CDR2 SNTAGT. The CDR3 coding sequence is TGTGCCAGCAGTGACCCGCAGGGGGGGAATGAGCAGTTCTTC. Translation: CASSDPQGGNEQFF.

The chain employs TRBV11-3 and TRBJ1-1; D is undetermined. Germline V gene lookup returns CDR1 SGHNT and CDR2 YENEEA. The CDR3 is 13 amino acids. V was pared by 0 bases and J by 5 bases, with 7 bases between. DNA of the CDR3: TGTGCCAGCAGCTTAGATCAGAGTACTGAAGCTTTCTTT. It yields the protein CASSLDQSTEAFF.

The V and J genes are TRBV7-2 and TRBJ2-3, with a weak D call TRBD2 (5 bases). The germline V gene encodes CDR1 SGHTA and CDR2 FQGNSA. CDR3 length: 15 amino acids. V was pared by 2 bases and J by 2 bases, with 11 bases between. The CDR3 here is CASSLSGINTDTQYF. The CDR3 DNA reads as TGTGCCAGCAGCTTAAGCGGAATAAACACAGATACGCAGTATTTT.

The chain couples TRBV6-5 to TRBJ2-7; D remains unclear. This CDR3 is 12 amino acids long. The V gene's germline CDR1 is MNHEY and CDR2 SVGAGI. Trimming took 3 bases from V and 3 from J, leaving 6 bases between them. CDR3 in amino acids: CASSYDVYEQYF. The CDR3 nucleotides read TGTGCCAGCAGTTATGATGTCTACGAGCAGTACTTC.

The chain uses TRBV9 and TRBJ2-7; 9 nucleotides line up with TRBD1. This CDR3 region has 15 residues. Germline V gene lookup returns CDR1 SGDLS and CDR2 YYNGEE. J lost 4 bases, V lost 4 bases, and 9 bases had no gene match. The CDR3 bases are TGTGCCAGCAGCTACTTCCCGGGACAGGGATACGAGCAGTACTTC. Its protein product is CASSYFPGQGYEQYF.

The J gene is TRBJ2-7, the V gene TRBV7-9; 9 nucleotides line up with TRBD2. The CDR3 spans 15 residues. Germline CDR1 SEHNR, CDR2 FQNEAQ (reference sequence). V trimming: 6 bases; J trimming: 0 bases; junction bases outside the gene matches: 6. CDR3 bases: TGTGCCAGCAGGGGAGCGGGGGGCCTCTCCTACGAGCAGTACTTC. It encodes CASRGAGGLSYEQYF.

The chain recombines TRBV2 with TRBJ2-1, with TRBD1 matching over 8 bases. V lost 5 bases, J lost 3 bases, and 3 bases stayed unmatched. Germline CDR1 and CDR2: SNHLY and FYNNEI. The CDR3 length is 14 residues. Written as DNA, the CDR3 is TGTGCCAGCAGTACACAGGGGGTCTACAATGAGCAGTTCTTC. Protein: CASSTQGVYNEQFF.

This clone was counted a few times. The V call is TRBV27, the J call TRBJ2-3; TRBD2 matches 7 bases. This CDR3 spans 15 amino acids. Trimming removed 5 bases from V and 6 bases from J; junction bases left unmatched: 11. Per the germline V gene, CDR1 is MNHEY and CDR2 is SMNVEV (reference sequence). As DNA, the CDR3 is TGTGCCAGCAGTCAAACTAGCGCCCCCCGGGATACGCAGTATTTT. Translating it yields CASSQTSAPRDTQYF.

This clone showed up just a few times. V and J are TRBV5-1 and TRBJ2-1; 9 bases are a match to TRBD2. Germline assignment: CDR1 SGHRS and CDR2 YFSETQ. This CDR3 has 16 amino acids. J was trimmed by 3 bases and V by 0 bases; bases with no gene match: 4. The CDR3 here is CASSLGRREGYNEQFF. CDR3 nucleotides: TGCGCCAGCAGCTTGGGGAGGCGGGAGGGCTACAATGAGCAGTTCTTC.

The rearrangement links TRBV30 to TRBJ2-7; TRBD1 matches 12 bases. Looked up from germline, CDR1 is GTSNPN and CDR2 is SVGIG (reference sequence). This CDR3 spans 14 amino acids. Unmatched junction bases numbered 3, after V lost 2 bases and J lost 4 bases. CDR3 coding DNA: TGTGCCTGGAGTCCGGGACAGGGGGCGTACGAGCAGTACTTC. Protein product: CAWSPGQGAYEQYF. The variable domain in full, with the rest retrieved from reference TRBV30 and TRBJ2-7, is SQTIHQWPATLVQPVGSPLSLECTVEGTSNPNLYWYRQAAGRGLQLLFYSVGIGQISSEVPQNLSASRPQDRQFILSSKKLLLSDSGFYLCAWSPGQGAYEQYFGPGTRLTVT.

The chain carries TRBV14 and TRBJ1-2, with a possible D match to TRBD1 (6 bases). CDR3 size: 15 residues. The V and J ends lost 1 base and 4 bases respectively, with 13 bases between them. From germline, CDR1 is SGHDN and CDR2 FVKESK. CDR3 coding DNA: TGTGCCAGCAGCCAAGGAGGAACACAGGGCTATGGCTACACCTTC. Its protein product is CASSQGGTQGYGYTF. Variable domain in full (rest from reference TRBV14 and TRBJ1-2): EAGVTQFPSHSVIEKGQTVTLRCDPISGHDNLYWYRRVMGKEIKFLLHFVKESKQDESGMPNNRFLAERTGGTYSTLKVQPAELEDSGVYFCASSQGGTQGYGYTFGSGTRLTVV.

This clone came up once. The genes are TRBV18 and TRBJ2-1; TRBD2 agrees at 14 bases. Germline V gene sequence: CDR1 KGHSH, CDR2 LQKENI. CDR3 length: 16 residues. V dropped 4 bases and J dropped 7; count of bases not matched to a gene: 6. The CDR3 DNA reads TGTGCCAGCTCACGTCCGGGACTAGCGGGAGATAATGAGCAGTTCTTC. Protein sequence: CASSRPGLAGDNEQFF.

The CDR3: CASSGTSGGTDTQYF. In nucleotides, the CDR3 is TGTGCCAGCAGTGGGACTAGCGGAGGCACAGATACGCAGTATTTT. V is TRBV6-4 and J is TRBJ2-3, with 10 bases fitting TRBD2. The germline V gene has CDR1 MRHNA and CDR2 SNTAGT. Trimming cost V 4 bases and J 1 base; bases outside gene matches: 2. This CDR3 has 15 amino acids.

This clone was seen a handful of times. The J gene is TRBJ1-1, the V gene TRBV9, with no clear D. The CDR3 runs to 14 residues. Trimming took off 5 bases at V and 3 bases at J, with 14 bases between the two ends. CDR1 is SGDLS, CDR2 YYNGEE, per germline. CDR3 region: CASSPLRTYTEAFF. The CDR3 region has the DNA TGTGCCAGCAGTCCACTAAGGACCTACACTGAAGCTTTCTTT.

This clone showed up just a few times. This specimen includes other DNA sequences encoding the same CDR3. J is TRBJ1-2 and V is TRBV7-9; D gene uncertain. CDR1 and CDR2 (germline): SEHNR, FQNEAQ (reference sequence). The CDR3 sequence is 12 residues long. The V and J ends lost 1 base and 4 bases respectively, with 4 bases between them. The CDR3, as DNA: TGTGCCAGCAGCTTAGGTGGCTATGGCTACACCTTC. Translation: CASSLGGYGYTF.